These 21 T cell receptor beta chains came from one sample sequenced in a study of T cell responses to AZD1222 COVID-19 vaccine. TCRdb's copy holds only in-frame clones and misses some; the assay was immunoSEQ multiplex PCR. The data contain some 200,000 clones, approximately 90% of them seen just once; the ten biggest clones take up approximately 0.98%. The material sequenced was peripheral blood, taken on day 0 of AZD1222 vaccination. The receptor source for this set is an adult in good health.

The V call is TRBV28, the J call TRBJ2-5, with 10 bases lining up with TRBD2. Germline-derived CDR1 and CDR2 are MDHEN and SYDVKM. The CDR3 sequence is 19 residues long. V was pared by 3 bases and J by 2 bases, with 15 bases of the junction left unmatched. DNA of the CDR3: TGTGCCAGCAGTTTCCCCAGCGGGAGGGATTTTCGGAGGCAAGAGACCCAGTACTTC. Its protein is CASSFPSGRDFRRQETQYF.

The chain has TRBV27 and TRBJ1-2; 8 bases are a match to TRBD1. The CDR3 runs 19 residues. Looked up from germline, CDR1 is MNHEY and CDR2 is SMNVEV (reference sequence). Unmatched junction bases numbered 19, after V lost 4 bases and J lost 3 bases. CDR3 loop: CASSSGQGTGLGIDYGYTF. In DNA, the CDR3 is TGTGCCAGCAGTTCCGGACAGGGAACGGGCCTAGGCATAGACTATGGCTACACCTTC.

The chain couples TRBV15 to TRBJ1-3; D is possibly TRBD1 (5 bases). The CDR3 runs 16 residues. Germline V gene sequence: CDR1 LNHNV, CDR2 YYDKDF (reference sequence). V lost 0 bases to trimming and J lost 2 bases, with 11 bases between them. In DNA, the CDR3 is TGTGCCACCAGCAGAGATCGGGGGTTTACTGGAAACACCATATATTTT. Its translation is CATSRDRGFTGNTIYF.

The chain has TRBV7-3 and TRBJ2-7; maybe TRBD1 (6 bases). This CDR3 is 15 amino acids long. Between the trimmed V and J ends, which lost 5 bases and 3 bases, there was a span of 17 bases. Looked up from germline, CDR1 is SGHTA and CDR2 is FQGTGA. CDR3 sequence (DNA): TGTGCCAGCAGCCCCCGAGGGGGTTTAGGCTACGAGCAGTACTTC. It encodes CASSPRGGLGYEQYF.

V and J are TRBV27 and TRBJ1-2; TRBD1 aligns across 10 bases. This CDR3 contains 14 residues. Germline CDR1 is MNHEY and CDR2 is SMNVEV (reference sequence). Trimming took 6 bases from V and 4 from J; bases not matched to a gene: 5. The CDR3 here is CASSSGTGAYGYTF. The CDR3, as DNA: TGTGCCAGCAGCTCCGGGACAGGGGCCTATGGCTACACCTTC.

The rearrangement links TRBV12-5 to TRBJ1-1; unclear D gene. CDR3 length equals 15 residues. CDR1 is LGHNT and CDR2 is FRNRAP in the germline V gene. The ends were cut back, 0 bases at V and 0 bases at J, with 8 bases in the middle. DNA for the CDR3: TGTGCTAGTGGTTTGGTACTGGGGATGAACACTGAAGCTTTCTTT. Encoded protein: CASGLVLGMNTEAFF.

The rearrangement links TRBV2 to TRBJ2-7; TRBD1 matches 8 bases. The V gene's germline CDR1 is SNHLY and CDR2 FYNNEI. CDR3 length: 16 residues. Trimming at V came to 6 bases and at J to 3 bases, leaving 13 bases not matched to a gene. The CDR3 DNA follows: TGTGCCAGCAGAGACCTCGGGACAGGAGTCGTCTACGAGCAGTACTTC. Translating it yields CASRDLGTGVVYEQYF.

For the CDR3, the DNA is TGTGCCAGCAGCCCGCCGGCAGCGTCTGGAAACACCATATATTTT. It yields the protein CASSPPAASGNTIYF. The J gene is TRBJ1-3, the V gene TRBV4-2; D uncertain. CDR3 length: 15 amino acids. CDR1 and CDR2 (germline): LGHNA, YNFKEQ. Trimming stripped 4 bases from V and 1 base from J, with 11 bases between.

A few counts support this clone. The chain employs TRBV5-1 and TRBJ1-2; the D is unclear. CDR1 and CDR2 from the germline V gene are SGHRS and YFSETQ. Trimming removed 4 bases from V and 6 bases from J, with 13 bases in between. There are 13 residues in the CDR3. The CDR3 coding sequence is TGCGCCAGCAGCCCACTTTCGAGCAATGGCTACACCTTC. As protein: CASSPLSSNGYTF.

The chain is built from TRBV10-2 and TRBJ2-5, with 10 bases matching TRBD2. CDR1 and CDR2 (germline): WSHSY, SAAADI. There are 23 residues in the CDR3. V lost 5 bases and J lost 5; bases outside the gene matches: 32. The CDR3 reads CASSPETGTGTLSGRPWGETQYF. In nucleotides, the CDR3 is TGCGCCAGCAGTCCAGAAACCGGGACAGGAACCCTTAGCGGGAGGCCTTGGGGGGAGACCCAGTACTTC.

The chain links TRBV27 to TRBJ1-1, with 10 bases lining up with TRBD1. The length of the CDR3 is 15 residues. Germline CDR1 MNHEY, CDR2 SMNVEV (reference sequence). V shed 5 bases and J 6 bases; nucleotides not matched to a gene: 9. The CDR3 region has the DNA TGTGCCAGCAGTAAGGGACAGGGGAAGGGTCCTGAAGCTTTCTTT. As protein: CASSKGQGKGPEAFF.

In nucleotides, the CDR3 is TGTGCCAGCAGCGGTAGCGGGATACAAGAGACCCAGTACTTC. This translates into CASSGSGIQETQYF. The V and J genes are TRBV9 and TRBJ2-5; 8 nucleotides agree with TRBD2. Germline CDR1 and CDR2: SGDLS and YYNGEE. This CDR3 is 14 amino acids long. V was clipped by 3 bases and J by 2 bases; unmatched bases: 3.

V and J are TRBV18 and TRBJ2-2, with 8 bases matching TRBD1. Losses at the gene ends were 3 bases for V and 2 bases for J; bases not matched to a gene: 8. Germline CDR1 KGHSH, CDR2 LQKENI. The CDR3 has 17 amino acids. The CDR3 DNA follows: TGTGCCAGCTCACCTTACGACAGGGGAATTAACACCGGGGAGCTGTTTTTT. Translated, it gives CASSPYDRGINTGELFF.

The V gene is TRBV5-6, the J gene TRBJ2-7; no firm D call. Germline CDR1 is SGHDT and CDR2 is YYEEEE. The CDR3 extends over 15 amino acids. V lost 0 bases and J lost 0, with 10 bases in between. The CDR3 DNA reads TGTGCCAGCAGCTTGGGTTTTCACGGCTCCTACGAGCAGTACTTC. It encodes CASSLGFHGSYEQYF. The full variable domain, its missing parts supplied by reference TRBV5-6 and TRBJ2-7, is DAGVTQSPTHLIKTRGQQVTLRCSPKSGHDTVSWYQQALGQGPQFIFQYYEEEERQRGNFPDRFSGHQFPNYSSELNVNALLLGDSALYLCASSLGFHGSYEQYFGPGTRLTVT.

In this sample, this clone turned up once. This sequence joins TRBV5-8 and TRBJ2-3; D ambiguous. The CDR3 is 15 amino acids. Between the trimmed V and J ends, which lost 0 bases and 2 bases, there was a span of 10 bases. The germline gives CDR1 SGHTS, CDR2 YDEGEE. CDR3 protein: CASSLDKAPTDTQYF. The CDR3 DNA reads TGTGCCAGCAGCTTGGACAAGGCCCCCACAGATACGCAGTATTTT.

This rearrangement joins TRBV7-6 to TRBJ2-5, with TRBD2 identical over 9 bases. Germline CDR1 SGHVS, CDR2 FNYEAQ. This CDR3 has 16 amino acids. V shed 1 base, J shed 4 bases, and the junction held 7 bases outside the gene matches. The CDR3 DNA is TGTGCCAGCAGCTTAGGCCTAGCGGGAAGGGGAGAGACCCAGTACTTC. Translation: CASSLGLAGRGETQYF.

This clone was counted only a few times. Here the CDR3 reads CASSFPGTGGLAASTDTQYF. In nucleotides, the CDR3 is TGTGCCAGCAGTTTCCCCGGGACAGGGGGACTAGCGGCTAGCACAGATACGCAGTATTTT. The chain carries TRBV28 and TRBJ2-3; either TRBD1 or TRBD2 may fit D (11 bases each). In germline, CDR1 is MDHEN, CDR2 SYDVKM. The CDR3 has 20 residues. Trimming stripped 3 bases from V and 0 bases from J, with 25 bases between.

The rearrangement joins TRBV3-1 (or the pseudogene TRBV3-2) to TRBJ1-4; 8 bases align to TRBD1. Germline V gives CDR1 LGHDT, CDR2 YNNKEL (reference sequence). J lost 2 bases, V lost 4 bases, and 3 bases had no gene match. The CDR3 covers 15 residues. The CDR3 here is CASSPNRGTNEKLFF. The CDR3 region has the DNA TGTGCCAGCAGCCCGAACAGGGGGACTAATGAAAAACTGTTTTTT.

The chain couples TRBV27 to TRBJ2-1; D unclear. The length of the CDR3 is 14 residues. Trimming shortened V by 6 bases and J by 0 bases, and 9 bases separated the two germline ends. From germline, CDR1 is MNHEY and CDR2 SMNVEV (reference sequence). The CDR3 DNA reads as TGTGCCAGCAGAGAGTCTAGCTCCTACAATGAGCAGTTCTTC. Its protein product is CASRESSSYNEQFF.

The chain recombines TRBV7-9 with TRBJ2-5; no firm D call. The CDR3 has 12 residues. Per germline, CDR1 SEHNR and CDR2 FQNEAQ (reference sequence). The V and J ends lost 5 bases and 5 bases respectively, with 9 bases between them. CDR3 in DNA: TGTGCCAGCAGCCAAAAGGTGGAGACCCAGTACTTC. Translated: CASSQKVETQYF. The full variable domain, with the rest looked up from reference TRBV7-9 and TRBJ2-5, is DTGVSQNPRHKITKRGQNVTFRCDPISEHNRLYWYRQTLGQGPEFLTYFQNEAQLEKSRLLSDRFSAERPKGSFSTLEIQRTEQGDSAMYLCASSQKVETQYFGPGTRLLVL.

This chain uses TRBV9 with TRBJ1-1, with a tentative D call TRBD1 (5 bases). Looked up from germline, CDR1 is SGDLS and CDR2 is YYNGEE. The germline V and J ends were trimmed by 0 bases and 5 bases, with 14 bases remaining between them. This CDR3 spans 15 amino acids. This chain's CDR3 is CASSVDEGRDTEAFF. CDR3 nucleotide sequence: TGTGCCAGCAGCGTAGATGAGGGGCGTGATACTGAAGCTTTCTTT.